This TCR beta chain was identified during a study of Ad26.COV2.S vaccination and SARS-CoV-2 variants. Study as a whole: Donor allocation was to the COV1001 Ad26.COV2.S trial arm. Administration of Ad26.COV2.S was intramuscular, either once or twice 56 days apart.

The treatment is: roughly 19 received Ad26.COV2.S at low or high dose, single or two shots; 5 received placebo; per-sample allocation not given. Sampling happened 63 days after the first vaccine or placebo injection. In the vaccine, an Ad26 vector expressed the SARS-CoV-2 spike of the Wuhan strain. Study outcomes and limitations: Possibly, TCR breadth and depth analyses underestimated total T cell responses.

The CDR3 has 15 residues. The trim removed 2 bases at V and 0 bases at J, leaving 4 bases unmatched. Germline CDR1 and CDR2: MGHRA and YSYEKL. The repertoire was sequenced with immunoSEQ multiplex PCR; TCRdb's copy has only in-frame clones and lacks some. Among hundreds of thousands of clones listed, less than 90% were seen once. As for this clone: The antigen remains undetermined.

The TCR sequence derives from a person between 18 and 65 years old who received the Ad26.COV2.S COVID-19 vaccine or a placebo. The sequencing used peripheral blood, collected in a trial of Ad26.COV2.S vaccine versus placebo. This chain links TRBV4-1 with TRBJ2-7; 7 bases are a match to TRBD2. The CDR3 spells CASSQSGNPSYEQYF. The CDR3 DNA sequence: TGCGCCAGCAGCCAAAGCGGGAACCCCTCCTACGAGCAGTACTTC.